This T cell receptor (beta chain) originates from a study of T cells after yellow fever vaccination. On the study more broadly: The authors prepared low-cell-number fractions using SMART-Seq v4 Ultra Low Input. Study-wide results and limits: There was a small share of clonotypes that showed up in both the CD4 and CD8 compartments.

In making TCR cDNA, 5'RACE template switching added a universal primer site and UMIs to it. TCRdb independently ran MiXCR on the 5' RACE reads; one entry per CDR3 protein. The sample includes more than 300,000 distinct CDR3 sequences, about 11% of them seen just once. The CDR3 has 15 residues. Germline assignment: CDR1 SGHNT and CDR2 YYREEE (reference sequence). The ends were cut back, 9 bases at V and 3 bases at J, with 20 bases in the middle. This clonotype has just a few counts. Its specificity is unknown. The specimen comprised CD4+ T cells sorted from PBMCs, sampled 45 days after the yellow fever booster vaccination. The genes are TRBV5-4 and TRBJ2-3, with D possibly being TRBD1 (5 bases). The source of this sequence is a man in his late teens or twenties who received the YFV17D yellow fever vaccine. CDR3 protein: CATTLRGGWTDTQYF. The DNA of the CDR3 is TGTGCCACTACCCTAAGGGGCGGATGGACAGATACGCAGTATTTT.